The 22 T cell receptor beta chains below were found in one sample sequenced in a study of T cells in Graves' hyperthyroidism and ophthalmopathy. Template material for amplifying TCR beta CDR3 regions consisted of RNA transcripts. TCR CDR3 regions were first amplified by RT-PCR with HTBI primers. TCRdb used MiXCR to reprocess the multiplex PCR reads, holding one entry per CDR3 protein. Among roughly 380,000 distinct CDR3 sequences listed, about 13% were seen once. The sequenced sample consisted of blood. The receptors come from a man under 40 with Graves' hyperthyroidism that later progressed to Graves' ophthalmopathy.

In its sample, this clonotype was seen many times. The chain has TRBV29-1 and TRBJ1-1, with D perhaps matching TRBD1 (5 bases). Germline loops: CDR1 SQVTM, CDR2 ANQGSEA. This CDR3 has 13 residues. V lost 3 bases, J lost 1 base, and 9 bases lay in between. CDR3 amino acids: CSVDRGSNTEAFF. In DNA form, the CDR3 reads TGCAGCGTTGACCGGGGCTCGAACACTGAAGCTTTCTTT.

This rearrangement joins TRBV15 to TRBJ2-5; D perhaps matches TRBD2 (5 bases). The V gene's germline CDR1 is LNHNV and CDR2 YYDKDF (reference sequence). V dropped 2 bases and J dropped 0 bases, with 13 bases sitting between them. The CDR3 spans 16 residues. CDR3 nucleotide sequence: TGTGCCACCAGCAGATCTTGGAGGACGTACCAAGAGACCCAGTACTTC. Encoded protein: CATSRSWRTYQETQYF.

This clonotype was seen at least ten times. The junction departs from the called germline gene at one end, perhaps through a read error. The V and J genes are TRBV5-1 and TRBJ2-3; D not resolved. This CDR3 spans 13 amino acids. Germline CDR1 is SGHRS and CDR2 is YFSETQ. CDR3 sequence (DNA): TGCGCCAGCAGCTCGGATCGCACGGATACGCAGTATTTT. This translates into CASSSDRTDTQYF. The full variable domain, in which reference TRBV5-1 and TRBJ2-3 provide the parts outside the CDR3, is KAGVTQTPRYLIKTRGQQVTLSCSPISGHRSVSWYQQTPGQGLQFLFEYFSETQRNKGNFPGRFSGRQFSNSRSEMNVSTLELGDSALYLCASSSDRTDTQYFGPGTRLTVL.

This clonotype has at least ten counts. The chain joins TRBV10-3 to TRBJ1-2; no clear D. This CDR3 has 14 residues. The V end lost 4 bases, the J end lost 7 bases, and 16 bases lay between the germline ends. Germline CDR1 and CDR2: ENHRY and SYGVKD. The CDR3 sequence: CAISVVDNPPGYTF. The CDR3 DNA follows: TGTGCCATCAGTGTTGTTGACAACCCTCCTGGCTACACCTTC.

CDR3 region: CSAREQWFIQYF. In nucleotides, the CDR3 is TGCAGTGCTAGAGAACAGTGGTTCATTCAGTACTTC. This sequence joins TRBV20-1 and TRBJ2-4; unclear D gene. Germline V lookup: CDR1 DFQATT, CDR2 SNEGSKA (reference sequence). This CDR3 contains 12 residues. Trimming took 0 bases from V and 9 from J, leaving 9 bases between them.

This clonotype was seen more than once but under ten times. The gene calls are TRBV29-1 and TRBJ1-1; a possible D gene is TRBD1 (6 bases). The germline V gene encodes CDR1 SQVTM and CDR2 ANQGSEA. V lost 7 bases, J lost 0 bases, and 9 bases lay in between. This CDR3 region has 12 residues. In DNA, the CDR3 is TGCAGCGCTGGACAGCTGAACACTGAAGCTTTCTTT. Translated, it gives CSAGQLNTEAFF.

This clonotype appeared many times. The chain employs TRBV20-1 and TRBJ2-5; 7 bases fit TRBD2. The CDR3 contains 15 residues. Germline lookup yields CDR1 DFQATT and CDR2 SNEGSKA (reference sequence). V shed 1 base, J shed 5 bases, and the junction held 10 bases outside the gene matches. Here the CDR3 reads CSARGNTRGGETQYF. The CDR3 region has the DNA TGCAGTGCTAGAGGGAACACGAGGGGAGGGGAGACCCAGTACTTC.

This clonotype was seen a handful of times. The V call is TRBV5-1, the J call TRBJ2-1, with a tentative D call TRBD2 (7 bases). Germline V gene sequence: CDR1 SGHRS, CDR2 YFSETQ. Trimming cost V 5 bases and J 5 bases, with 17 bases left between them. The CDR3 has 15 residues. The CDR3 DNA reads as TGCGCCAGCAGACCTGGGGAGGGGGTAAACAATGAGCAGTTCTTC. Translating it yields CASRPGEGVNNEQFF.

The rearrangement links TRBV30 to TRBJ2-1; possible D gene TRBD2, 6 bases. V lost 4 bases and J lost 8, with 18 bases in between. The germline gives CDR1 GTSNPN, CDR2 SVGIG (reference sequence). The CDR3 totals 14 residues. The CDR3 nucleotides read TGTGCCTGGACCCGGGAGCTAAACGTCGATGAGCAGTTCTTC. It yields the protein CAWTRELNVDEQFF.

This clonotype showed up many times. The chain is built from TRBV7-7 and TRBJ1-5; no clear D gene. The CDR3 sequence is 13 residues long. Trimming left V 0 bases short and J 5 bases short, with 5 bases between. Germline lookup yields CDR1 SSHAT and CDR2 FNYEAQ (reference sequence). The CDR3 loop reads CASSLAQDQPQHF. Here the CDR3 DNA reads TGTGCCAGCAGCTTAGCCCAGGATCAGCCCCAGCATTTT. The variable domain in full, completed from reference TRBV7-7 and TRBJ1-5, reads GAGVSQSPRYKVTKRGQDVTLRCDPISSHATLYWYQQALGQGPEFLTYFNYEAQPDKSGLPSDRFSAERPEGSISTLTIQRTEQRDSAMYRCASSLAQDQPQHFGDGTRLSIL.

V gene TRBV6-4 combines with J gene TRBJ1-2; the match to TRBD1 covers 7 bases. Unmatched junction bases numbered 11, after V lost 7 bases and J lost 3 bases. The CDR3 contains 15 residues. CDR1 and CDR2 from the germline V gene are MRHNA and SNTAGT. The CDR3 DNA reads TGTGCCAGCACCCTCGGGACAGAAGGTTACTATGGCTACACCTTC. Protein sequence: CASTLGTEGYYGYTF.

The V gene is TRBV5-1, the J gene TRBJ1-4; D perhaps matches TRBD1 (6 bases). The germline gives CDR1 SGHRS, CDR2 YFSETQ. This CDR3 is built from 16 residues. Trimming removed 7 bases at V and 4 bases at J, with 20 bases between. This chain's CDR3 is CASGPGGGLNNEKLFF. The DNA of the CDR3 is TGCGCCAGCGGCCCCGGCGGGGGGCTTAATAATGAAAAACTGTTTTTT.

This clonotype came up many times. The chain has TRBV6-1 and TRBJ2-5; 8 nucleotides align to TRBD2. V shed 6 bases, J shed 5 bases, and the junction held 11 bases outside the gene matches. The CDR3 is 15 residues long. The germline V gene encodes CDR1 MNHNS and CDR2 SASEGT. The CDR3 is CASSPRRGAKETQYF. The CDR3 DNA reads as TGTGCCAGCAGCCCCAGGCGGGGGGCCAAGGAGACCCAGTACTTC.

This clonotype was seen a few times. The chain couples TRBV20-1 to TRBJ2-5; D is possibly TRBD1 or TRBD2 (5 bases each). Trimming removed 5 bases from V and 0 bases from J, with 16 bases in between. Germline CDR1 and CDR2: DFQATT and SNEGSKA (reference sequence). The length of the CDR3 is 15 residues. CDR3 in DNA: TGCAGTGCTCGACACATTGGGGGAAACCAAGAGACCCAGTACTTC. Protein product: CSARHIGGNQETQYF.

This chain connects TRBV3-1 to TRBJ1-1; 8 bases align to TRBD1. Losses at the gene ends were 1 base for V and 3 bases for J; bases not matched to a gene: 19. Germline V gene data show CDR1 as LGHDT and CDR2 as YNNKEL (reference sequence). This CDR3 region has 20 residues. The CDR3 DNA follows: TGTGCCAGCAGCCAAGTAAATTCCTGGACAGGGAGGGGATTGGACACTGAAGCTTTCTTT. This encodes CASSQVNSWTGRGLDTEAFF.

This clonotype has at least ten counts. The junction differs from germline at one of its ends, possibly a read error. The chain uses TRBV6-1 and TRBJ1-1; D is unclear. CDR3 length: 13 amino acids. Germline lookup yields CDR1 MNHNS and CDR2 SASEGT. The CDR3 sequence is CASNEGLNTEAFF. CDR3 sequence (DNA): TGTGCCAGCAATGAAGGTCTGAACACTGAAGCTTTCTTT.

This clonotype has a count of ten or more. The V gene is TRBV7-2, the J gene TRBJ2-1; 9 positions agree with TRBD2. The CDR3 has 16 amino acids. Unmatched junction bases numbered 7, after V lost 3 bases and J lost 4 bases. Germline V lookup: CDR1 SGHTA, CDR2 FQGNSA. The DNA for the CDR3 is TGTGCCAGCAGCTTCGCGGGCGGGGGGGGATACAATGAGCAGTTCTTC. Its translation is CASSFAGGGGYNEQFF.

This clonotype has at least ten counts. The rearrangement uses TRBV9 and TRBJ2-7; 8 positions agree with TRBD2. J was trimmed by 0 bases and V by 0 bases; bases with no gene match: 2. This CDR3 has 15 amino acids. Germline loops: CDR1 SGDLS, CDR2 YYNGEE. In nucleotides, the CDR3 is TGTGCCAGCAGCGTAGCGGGGGGGAGCTCCTACGAGCAGTACTTC. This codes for CASSVAGGSSYEQYF. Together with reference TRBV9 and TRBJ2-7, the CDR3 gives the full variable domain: DSGVTQTPKHLITATGQRVTLRCSPRSGDLSVYWYQQSLDQGLQFLIQYYNGEERAKGNILERFSAQQFPDLHSELNLSSLELGDSALYFCASSVAGGSSYEQYFGPGTRLTVT.

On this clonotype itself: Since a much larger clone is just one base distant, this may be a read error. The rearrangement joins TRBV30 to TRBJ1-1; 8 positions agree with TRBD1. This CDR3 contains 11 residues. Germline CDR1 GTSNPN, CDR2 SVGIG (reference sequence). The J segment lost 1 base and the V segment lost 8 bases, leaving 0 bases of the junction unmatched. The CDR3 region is CAGTGNTEAFF. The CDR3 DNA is TGTGCCGGGACAGGGAACACTGAAGCTTTCTTT.

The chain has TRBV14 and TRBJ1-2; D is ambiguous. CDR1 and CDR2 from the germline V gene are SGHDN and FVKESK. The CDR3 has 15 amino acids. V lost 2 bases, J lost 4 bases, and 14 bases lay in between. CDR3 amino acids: CASSQTENRVYGYTF. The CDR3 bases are TGTGCCAGCAGCCAAACTGAAAACAGAGTCTATGGCTACACCTTC.

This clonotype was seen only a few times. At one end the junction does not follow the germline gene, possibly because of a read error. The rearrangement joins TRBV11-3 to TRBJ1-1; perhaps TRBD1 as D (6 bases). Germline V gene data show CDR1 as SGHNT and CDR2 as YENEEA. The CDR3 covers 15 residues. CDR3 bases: TGTGCCAGCAGCCCAAGGACAGAGAGGAACACTGAAACTTTCTTT. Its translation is CASSPRTERNTETFF.

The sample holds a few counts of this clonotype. The CDR3 DNA is TGTGCCAGCAGTTACACCGGGTTGTCCGGCTACACCTTC. As protein: CASSYTGLSGYTF. This chain connects TRBV6-5 to TRBJ1-2; D gene uncertain. In germline, CDR1 is MNHEY, CDR2 SVGAGI. Deletions cut 2 bases from V and 8 bases from J, with 12 bases between. The CDR3 runs to 13 residues.